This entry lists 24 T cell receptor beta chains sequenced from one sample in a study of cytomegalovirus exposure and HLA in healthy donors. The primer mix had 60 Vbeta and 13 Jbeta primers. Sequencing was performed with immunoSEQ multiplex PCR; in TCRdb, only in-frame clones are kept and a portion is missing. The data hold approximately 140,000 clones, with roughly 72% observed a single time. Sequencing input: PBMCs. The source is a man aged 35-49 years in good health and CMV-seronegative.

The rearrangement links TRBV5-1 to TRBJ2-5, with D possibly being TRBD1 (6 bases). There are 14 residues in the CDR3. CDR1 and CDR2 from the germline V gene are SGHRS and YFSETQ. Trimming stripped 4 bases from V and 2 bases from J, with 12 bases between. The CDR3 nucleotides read TGCGCCAGCAGCCTACAGGGCTCTCAAGAGACCCAGTACTTC. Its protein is CASSLQGSQETQYF.

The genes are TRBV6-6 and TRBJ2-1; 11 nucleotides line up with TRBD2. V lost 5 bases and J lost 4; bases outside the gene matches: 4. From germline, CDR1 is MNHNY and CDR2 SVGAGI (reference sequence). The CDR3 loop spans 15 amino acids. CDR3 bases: TGTGCCAGCAGTCAAGTAGCGGGGGGGTACAATGAGCAGTTCTTC. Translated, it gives CASSQVAGGYNEQFF.

Here the CDR3 DNA reads TGTGCCAGTAGTATAGCCGGCCACTACTACGAGCAGTACTTC. Protein sequence: CASSIAGHYYEQYF. V and J are TRBV19 and TRBJ2-7; no definite D call. Trimming pared 1 base from V and 3 bases from J, leaving 10 bases between. Germline-derived CDR1 and CDR2 are LNHDA and SQIVND (reference sequence). The CDR3 is 14 amino acids.

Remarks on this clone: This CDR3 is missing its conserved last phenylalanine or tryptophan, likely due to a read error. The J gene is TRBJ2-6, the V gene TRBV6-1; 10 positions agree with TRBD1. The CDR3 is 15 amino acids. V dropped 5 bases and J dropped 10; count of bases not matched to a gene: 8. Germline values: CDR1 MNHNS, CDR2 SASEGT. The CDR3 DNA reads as TGTGCCAGCAGTTCAGACAGGGGGCAGTTTAACGTCCTGACTCTC. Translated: CASSSDRGQFNVLTL.

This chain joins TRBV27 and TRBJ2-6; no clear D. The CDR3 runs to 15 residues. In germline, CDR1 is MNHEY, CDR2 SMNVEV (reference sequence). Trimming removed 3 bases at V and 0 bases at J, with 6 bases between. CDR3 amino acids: CASSFSDSGANVLTF. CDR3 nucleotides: TGTGCCAGCAGTTTCTCAGACTCTGGGGCCAACGTCCTGACTTTC.

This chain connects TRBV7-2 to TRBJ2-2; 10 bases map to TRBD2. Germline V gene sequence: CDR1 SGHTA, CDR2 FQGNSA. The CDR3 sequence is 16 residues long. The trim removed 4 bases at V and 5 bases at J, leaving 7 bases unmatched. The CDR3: CASSSELAGLTGELFF. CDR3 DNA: TGTGCCAGCAGCTCGGAACTAGCGGGACTAACCGGGGAGCTGTTTTTT. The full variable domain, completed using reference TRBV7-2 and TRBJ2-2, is GAGVSQSPSNKVTEKGKDVELRCDPISGHTALYWYRQSLGQGLEFLIYFQGNSAPDKSGLPSDRFSAERTGGSVSTLTIQRTQQEDSAVYLCASSSELAGLTGELFFGEGSRLTVL.

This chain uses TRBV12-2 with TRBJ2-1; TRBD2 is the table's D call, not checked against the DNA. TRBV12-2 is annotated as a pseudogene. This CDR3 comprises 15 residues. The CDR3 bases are TGTGCAAGTCGCTTGGAGAGCGGATCCGGCAATGAGCGGTTCTTC. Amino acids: CASRLESGSGNERFF.

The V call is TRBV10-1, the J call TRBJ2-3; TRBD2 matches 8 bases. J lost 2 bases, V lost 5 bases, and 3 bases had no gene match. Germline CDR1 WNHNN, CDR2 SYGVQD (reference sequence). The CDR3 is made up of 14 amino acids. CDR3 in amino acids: CASSLAGPTDTQYF. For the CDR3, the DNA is TGCGCCAGCAGTTTAGCGGGACCCACAGATACGCAGTATTTT.

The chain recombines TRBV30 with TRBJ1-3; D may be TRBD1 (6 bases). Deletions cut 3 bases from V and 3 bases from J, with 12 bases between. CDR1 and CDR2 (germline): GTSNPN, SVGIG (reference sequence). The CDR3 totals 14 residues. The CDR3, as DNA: TGTGCCTGGAGCGAGGGGGTGGGTGGAAACACCATATATTTT. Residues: CAWSEGVGGNTIYF.

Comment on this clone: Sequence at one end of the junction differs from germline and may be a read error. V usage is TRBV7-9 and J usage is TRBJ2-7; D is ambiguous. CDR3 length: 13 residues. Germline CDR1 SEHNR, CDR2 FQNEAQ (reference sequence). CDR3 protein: CSSSLDLSYEQYF. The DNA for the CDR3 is TGTTCCAGCAGCTTAGATCTGTCCTACGAGCAGTACTTC.

This CDR3 reads CASSQESGTHYGYTF. The CDR3 nucleotides are TGTGCCAGCAGCCAAGAATCCGGGACACACTATGGCTACACCTTC. The chain joins TRBV4-2 to TRBJ1-2; possible D gene TRBD1, 6 bases. The germline V gene encodes CDR1 LGHNA and CDR2 YNFKEQ. The V gene lost 0 bases and the J gene lost 3 bases, with 11 bases spanning the gap. This CDR3 is built from 15 residues.

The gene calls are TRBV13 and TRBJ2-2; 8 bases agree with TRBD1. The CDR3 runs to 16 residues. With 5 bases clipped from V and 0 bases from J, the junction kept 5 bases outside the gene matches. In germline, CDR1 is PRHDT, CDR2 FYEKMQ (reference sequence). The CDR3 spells CASSARGRTNTGELFF. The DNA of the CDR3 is TGTGCCAGCAGCGCCAGGGGGCGGACGAACACCGGGGAGCTGTTTTTT.

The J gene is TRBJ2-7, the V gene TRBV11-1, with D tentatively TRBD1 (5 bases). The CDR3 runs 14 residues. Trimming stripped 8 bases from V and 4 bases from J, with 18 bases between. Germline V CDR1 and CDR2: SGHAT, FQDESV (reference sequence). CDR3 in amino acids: CASSLWAGSYEQYF. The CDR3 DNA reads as TGTGCCAGCTCCCTCTGGGCAGGGTCTTACGAGCAGTACTTC.

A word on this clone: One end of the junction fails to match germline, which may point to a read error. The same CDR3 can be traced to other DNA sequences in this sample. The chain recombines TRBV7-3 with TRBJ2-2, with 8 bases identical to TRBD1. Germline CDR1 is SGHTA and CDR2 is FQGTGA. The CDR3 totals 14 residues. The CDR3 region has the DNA TGTGCCAGCAGCAAACAGGGGGTGTCCGGGGAACTGTTTTTT. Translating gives CASSKQGVSGELFF.

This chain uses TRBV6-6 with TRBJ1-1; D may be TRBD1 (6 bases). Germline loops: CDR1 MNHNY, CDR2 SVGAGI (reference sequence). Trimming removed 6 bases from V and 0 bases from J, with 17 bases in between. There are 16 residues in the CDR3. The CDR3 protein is CASSLIPGQLNTEAFF. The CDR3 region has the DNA TGTGCCAGCAGCCTAATCCCGGGACAACTGAACACTGAAGCTTTCTTT.

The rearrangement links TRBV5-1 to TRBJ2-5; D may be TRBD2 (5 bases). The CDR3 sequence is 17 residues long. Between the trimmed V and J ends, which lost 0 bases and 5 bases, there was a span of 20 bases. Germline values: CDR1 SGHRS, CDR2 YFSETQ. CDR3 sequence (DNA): TGCGCCAGCAGCTTGGCCGGCTTGCACGGGATCGGGGAGACCCAGTACTTC. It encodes CASSLAGLHGIGETQYF. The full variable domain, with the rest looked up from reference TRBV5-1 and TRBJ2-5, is KAGVTQTPRYLIKTRGQQVTLSCSPISGHRSVSWYQQTPGQGLQFLFEYFSETQRNKGNFPGRFSGRQFSNSRSEMNVSTLELGDSALYLCASSLAGLHGIGETQYFGPGTRLLVL.

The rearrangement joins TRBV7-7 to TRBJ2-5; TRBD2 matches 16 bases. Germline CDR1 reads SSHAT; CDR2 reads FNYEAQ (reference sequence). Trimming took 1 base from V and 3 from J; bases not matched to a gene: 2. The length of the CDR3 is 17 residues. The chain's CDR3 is CASSLGGLAGGEETQYF. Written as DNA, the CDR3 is TGTGCCAGCAGCTTAGGGGGACTAGCGGGGGGGGAAGAGACCCAGTACTTC.

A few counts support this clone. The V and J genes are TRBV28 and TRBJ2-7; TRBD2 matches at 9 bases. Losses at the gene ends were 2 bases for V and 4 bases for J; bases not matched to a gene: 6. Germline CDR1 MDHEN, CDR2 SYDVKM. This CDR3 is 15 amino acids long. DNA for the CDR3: TGTGCCAGCAGTTTAACGGGGACTAGCTTGTACGAGCAGTACTTC. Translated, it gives CASSLTGTSLYEQYF.

The DNA of the CDR3 is TGCAGCGTTGAGTGGCGGGAGTACCCTTACAATGAGCAGTTCTTC. This sequence encodes CSVEWREYPYNEQFF. The chain employs TRBV29-1 and TRBJ2-1, with TRBD2 matching over 7 bases. Germline CDR1 and CDR2: SQVTM and ANQGSEA. The CDR3 extends over 15 amino acids. V was pared by 3 bases and J by 4 bases, with 9 bases of the junction left unmatched.

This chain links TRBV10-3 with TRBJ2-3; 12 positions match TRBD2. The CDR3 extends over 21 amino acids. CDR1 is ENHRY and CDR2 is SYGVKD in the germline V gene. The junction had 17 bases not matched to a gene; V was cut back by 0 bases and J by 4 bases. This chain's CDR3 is CAISESYMTSGSPLLPDTQYF. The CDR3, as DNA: TGTGCCATCAGTGAGTCGTATATGACTAGCGGGAGTCCCCTCCTCCCAGATACGCAGTATTTT.

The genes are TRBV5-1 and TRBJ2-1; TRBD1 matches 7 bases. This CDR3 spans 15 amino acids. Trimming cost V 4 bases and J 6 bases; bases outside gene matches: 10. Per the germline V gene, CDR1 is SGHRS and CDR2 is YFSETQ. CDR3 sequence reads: CASSHRDSTFNEQFF. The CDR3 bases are TGCGCCAGCAGCCACCGGGACAGTACTTTCAATGAGCAGTTCTTC.

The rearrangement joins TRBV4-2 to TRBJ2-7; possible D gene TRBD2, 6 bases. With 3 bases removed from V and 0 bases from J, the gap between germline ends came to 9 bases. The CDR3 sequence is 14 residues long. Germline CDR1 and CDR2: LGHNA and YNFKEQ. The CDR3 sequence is CASSHRGTSYEQYF. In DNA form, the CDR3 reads TGTGCCAGCAGCCACCGGGGGACCTCCTACGAGCAGTACTTC.

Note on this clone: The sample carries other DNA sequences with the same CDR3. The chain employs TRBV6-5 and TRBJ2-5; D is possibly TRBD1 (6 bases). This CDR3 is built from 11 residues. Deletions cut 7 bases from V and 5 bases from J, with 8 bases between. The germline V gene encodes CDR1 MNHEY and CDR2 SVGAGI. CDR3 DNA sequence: TGTGCCAGCACGAGGGGGGAGACCCAGTACTTC. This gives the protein CASTRGETQYF.

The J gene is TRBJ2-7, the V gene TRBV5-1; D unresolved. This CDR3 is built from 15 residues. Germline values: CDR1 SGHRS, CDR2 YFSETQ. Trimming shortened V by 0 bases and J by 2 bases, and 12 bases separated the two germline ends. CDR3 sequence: CASSLEPGSAYEQYF. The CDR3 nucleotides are TGCGCCAGCAGCTTGGAGCCCGGGTCTGCCTACGAGCAGTACTTC.